This paragraph covers one TCR beta chain sequence. The data were obtained in a study of OX40 agonist ivuxolimab in advanced cancers. Generated by immunoSEQ multiplex PCR, the TCRdb table keeps only in-frame clones and is missing some. Of some 71,000 clones listed, about 91% were seen once; the top ten hold roughly 15%. Germline V gene lookup returns CDR1 MNHEY and CDR2 SVGAGI. This CDR3 region has 14 residues. V was pared by 6 bases and J by 3 bases, with 12 bases between. The source was CD4+ or CD8+ T cells sorted from blood, collected in a trial of the OX40 agonist ivuxolimab. The chain employs TRBV6-5 and TRBJ1-5, with D uncertain. The clonotype originates from an adult with an advanced solid tumor such as melanoma, head and neck, liver or kidney cancer. This CDR3 reads CASSPPGFNQPQHF. The CDR3 coding sequence is TGTGCCAGCAGCCCCCCTGGGTTCAATCAGCCCCAGCATTTT.